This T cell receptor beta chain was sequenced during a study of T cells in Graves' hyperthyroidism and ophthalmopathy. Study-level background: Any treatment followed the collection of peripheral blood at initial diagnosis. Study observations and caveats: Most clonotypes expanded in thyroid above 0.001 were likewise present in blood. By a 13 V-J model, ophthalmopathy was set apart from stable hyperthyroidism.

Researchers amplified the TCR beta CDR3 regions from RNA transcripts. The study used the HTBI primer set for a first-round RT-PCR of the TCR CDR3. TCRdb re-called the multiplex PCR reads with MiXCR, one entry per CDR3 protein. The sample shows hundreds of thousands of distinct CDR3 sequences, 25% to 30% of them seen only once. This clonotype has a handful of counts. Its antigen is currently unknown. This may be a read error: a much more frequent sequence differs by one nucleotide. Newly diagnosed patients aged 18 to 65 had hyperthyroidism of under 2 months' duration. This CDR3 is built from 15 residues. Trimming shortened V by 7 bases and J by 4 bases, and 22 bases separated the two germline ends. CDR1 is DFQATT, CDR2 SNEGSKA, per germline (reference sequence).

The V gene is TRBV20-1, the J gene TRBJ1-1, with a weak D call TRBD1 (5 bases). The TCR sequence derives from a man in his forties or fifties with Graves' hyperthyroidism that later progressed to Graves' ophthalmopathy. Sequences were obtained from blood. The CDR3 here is CSVRGEVIGSTEAFF. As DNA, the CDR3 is TGCAGTGTTAGGGGAGAGGTGATTGGGAGCACTGAAGCTTTCTTT.